The 11 T cell receptor beta chains reported below all come from one sample, sequenced in a study of human T cells and chemical hapten exposure. TCRdb re-called the RACE reads with MiXCR, one entry per CDR3 protein. The table includes about 380,000 distinct CDR3 sequences, less than 6.5% detected once. Time point described: pre-sensitization, week 0. As to treatment: therapeutic diphenylcyclopropenone sensitization with weekly scalp DPC. The sequenced sample was whole blood, obtained in connection with sensitization to the hapten diphenylcyclopropenone (DPC). Receptors were obtained from a woman aged 45-59 years with alopecia areata. Some clones in this sample may be carry-over from other donors' samples.

This clonotype was found a few times. This chain connects TRBV20-1 to TRBJ2-3; 8 nucleotides match TRBD2. The V and J ends lost 2 bases and 1 base, in that order; junction bases with no gene match: 5. The CDR3 length is 15 residues. CDR1 DFQATT and CDR2 SNEGSKA come from the germline V gene (reference sequence). The CDR3 region has the DNA TGCAGTGCTAGAAACCCGGGACTAGGCACAGATACGCAGTATTTT. This gives the protein CSARNPGLGTDTQYF.

This clonotype was recorded at least ten times. The CDR3 DNA reads as TGTGCCAGCAGCGCAACTAGGGCCCCCGGGGAGCTGTTTTTT. The encoded protein is CASSATRAPGELFF. J is TRBJ2-2 and V is TRBV7-6, with D possibly being TRBD2 (5 bases). The V end was cut by 5 bases, the J end by 6 bases, with 13 bases between. This CDR3 spans 14 amino acids. The germline V gene encodes CDR1 SGHVS and CDR2 FNYEAQ.

This chain joins TRBV7-9 and TRBJ2-7; 9 nucleotides agree with TRBD2. Germline V lookup: CDR1 SEHNR, CDR2 FQNEAQ (reference sequence). The CDR3 loop spans 13 amino acids. V lost 5 bases to trimming and J lost 6 bases; unmatched junction nucleotides: 5. The CDR3 DNA reads TGTGCCAGCAGCGGACTAGCGACCGGCGAGCAGTACTTC. Residues: CASSGLATGEQYF.

This clonotype was observed a handful of times. The chain joins TRBV13 to TRBJ2-7; the match to TRBD2 covers 11 bases. J gave up 3 bases and V 0 bases, and 7 bases lay outside the gene matches. CDR3 length: 17 residues. Germline lookup yields CDR1 PRHDT and CDR2 FYEKMQ (reference sequence). CDR3 amino acids: CASSLGPTGTSGYEQYF. In nucleotides, the CDR3 is TGTGCCAGCAGCTTAGGCCCTACCGGGACTAGCGGCTACGAGCAGTACTTC.

The sample holds many counts of this clonotype. The chain combines TRBV19 with TRBJ2-7; D is ambiguous. Looked up from germline, CDR1 is LNHDA and CDR2 is SQIVND (reference sequence). V lost 8 bases, J lost 4 bases, and 9 bases lay in between. CDR3 length: 11 residues. The CDR3 nucleotides read TGTGCCAGTGGGCCGTATTACGAGCAGTACTTC. It yields the protein CASGPYYEQYF. The whole variable domain, filled in from reference TRBV19 and TRBJ2-7, reads DGGITQSPKYLFRKEGQNVTLSCEQNLNHDAMYWYRQDPGQGLRLIYYSQIVNDFQKGDIAEGYSVSREKKESFPLTVTSAQKNPTAFYLCASGPYYEQYFGPGTRLTVT.

The V and J genes are TRBV30 and TRBJ2-3; 8 bases fit TRBD2. V lost 5 bases to trimming and J lost 5 bases; unmatched junction nucleotides: 12. The germline gives CDR1 GTSNPN, CDR2 SVGIG (reference sequence). The CDR3 has 15 residues. The CDR3 region is CAWSSAGVGGDTQYF. DNA of the CDR3: TGTGCCTGGTCCTCAGCGGGAGTGGGAGGAGATACGCAGTATTTT.

This clonotype was observed many times. This chain joins TRBV7-8 and TRBJ1-2; D is undetermined. The CDR3 extends over 12 amino acids. Germline CDR1 reads SGHVS; CDR2 reads FQNEAQ. Between the trimmed V and J ends, which lost 8 bases and 4 bases, there was a span of 11 bases. The CDR3 bases are TGTGCCAGCTCCGAGAGCCTCTATGGCTACACCTTC. This translates into CASSESLYGYTF.

This clonotype was recorded at least ten times. The chain is built from TRBV20-1 and TRBJ1-1, with 7 bases lining up with TRBD1. Germline V gene data show CDR1 as DFQATT and CDR2 as SNEGSKA (reference sequence). J lost 2 bases, V lost 6 bases, and 18 bases had no gene match. The CDR3 is 17 residues long. The chain's CDR3 is CSASIRRTDRRNTEAFF. The CDR3 nucleotides read TGCAGTGCCTCCATTAGGCGCACGGACAGGCGTAACACTGAAGCTTTCTTT.

This clonotype came up many times. The chain links TRBV5-1 to TRBJ2-7, with no clear D. CDR1 and CDR2 (germline): SGHRS, YFSETQ. The CDR3 has 13 residues. Between the trimmed V and J ends, which lost 6 bases and 0 bases, there was a span of 10 bases. DNA for the CDR3: TGCGCCAGCACCGAAGACTCCTCCTACGAGCAGTACTTC. Protein sequence: CASTEDSSYEQYF.

This chain uses TRBV27 with TRBJ2-7; 9 bases agree with TRBD2. V trimming: 6 bases; J trimming: 6 bases; junction bases outside the gene matches: 9. This CDR3 spans 14 amino acids. Germline lookup yields CDR1 MNHEY and CDR2 SMNVEV (reference sequence). CDR3 sequence: CASSLAGARREQYF. The DNA of the CDR3 is TGTGCCAGCAGCTTAGCGGGGGCTCGGCGCGAGCAGTACTTC.

This clonotype was picked up many times. This chain uses TRBV28 with TRBJ1-5, with D unclear. The CDR3 runs to 12 residues. Looked up from germline, CDR1 is MDHEN and CDR2 is SYDVKM. The V gene lost 5 bases and the J gene lost 9 bases, with 11 bases spanning the gap. CDR3 sequence reads: CASSPILGPQHF. The CDR3 bases are TGTGCCAGCAGTCCGATATTGGGGCCCCAGCATTTT.